One sample yielded the 2 T cell receptor beta chains listed below, sequenced in a study of shared clonotypes between healthy human individuals. Assay used: immunoSEQ multiplex PCR; TCRdb lists only in-frame clones, some missing. The sample lists 98,000 or so clones, roughly 70% occurring once. Sequenced input: memory CD8+ T cells sorted from blood. Subset meaning: CD45RO+ cells pooled with CCR7-negative TemRA cells. The receptors come from a woman aged 30 to 39 in good health.

The rearrangement joins TRBV14 to TRBJ2-1; 12 bases align to TRBD2. V lost 4 bases and J lost 10; bases outside the gene matches: 8. Germline V lookup: CDR1 SGHDN, CDR2 FVKESK. The CDR3 runs to 15 residues. DNA for the CDR3: TGTGCCAGCAGCCCAGGACTAGCGGGGTGGGACGAGCAGTTCTTC. Its protein product is CASSPGLAGWDEQFF.

The chain recombines TRBV19 with TRBJ1-2, with TRBD1 identical over 7 bases. Germline V gives CDR1 LNHDA, CDR2 SQIVND (reference sequence). The CDR3 consists of 15 residues. With 3 bases clipped from V and 8 bases from J, the junction kept 12 bases outside the gene matches. The CDR3 sequence is CASSIWDSLFYGYTF. The CDR3 DNA sequence: TGTGCCAGTAGTATTTGGGACAGCCTTTTCTACGGCTACACCTTC.